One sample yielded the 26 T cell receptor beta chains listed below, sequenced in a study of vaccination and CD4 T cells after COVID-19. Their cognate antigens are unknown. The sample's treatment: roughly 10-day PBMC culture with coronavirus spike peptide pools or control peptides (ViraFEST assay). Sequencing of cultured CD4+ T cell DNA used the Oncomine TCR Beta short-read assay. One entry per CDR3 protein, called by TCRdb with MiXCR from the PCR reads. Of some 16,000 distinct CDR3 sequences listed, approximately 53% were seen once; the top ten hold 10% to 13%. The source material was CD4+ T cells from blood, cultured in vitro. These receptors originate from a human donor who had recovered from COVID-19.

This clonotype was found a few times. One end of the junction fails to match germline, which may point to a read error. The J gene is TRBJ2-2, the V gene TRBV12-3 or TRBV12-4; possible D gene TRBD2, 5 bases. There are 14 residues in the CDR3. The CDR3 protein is CASRLAMDTGELFF. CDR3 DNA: TGTGCCAGCAGATTAGCGATGGACACCGGGGAGCTGTTTTTT.

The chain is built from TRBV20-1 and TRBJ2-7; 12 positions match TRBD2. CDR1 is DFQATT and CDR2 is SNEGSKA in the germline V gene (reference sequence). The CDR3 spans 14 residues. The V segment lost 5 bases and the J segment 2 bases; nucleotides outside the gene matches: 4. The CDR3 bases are TGCAGTGCTTCCGGACTAGCGGGGACCTACGAGCAGTACTTC. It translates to CSASGLAGTYEQYF.

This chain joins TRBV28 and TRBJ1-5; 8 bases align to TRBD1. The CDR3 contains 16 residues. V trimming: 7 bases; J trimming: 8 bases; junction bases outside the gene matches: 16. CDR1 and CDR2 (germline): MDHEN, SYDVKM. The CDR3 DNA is TGTGCCAGCATCGCGACAGGGGCGACGGGCTTGAAGCCCCAGCATTTT. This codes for CASIATGATGLKPQHF.

DNA of the CDR3: TGCAGTGCTTCAACGGCCACGACCGGGGAGCTGTTTTTT. This sequence encodes CSASTATTGELFF. The rearrangement links TRBV20-1 to TRBJ2-2; no reliable D call. Germline V gives CDR1 DFQATT, CDR2 SNEGSKA (reference sequence). The CDR3 contains 13 residues. The V end was cut by 5 bases, the J end by 5 bases, with 12 bases between.

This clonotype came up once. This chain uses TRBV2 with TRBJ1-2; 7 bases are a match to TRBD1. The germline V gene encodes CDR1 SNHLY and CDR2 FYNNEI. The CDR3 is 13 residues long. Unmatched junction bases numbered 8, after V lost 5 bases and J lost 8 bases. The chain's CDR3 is CASSLRDSGGYTF. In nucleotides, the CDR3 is TGTGCCAGCAGTCTCCGGGACAGTGGCGGCTACACCTTC.

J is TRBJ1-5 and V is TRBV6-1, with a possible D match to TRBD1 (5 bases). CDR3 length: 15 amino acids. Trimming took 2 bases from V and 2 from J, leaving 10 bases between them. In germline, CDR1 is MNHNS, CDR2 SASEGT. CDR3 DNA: TGTGCCAGCAGTGAAAATACGGGGGGCAATCAGCCCCAGCATTTT. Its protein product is CASSENTGGNQPQHF.

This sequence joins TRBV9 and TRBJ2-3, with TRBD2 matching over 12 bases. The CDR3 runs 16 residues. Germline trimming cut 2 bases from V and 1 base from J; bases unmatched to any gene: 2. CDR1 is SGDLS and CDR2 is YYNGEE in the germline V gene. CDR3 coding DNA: TGTGCCAGCAGCGTTAGACTAGCGGGAGGCACAGATACGCAGTATTTT. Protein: CASSVRLAGGTDTQYF. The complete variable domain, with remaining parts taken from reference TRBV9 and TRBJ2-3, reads DSGVTQTPKHLITATGQRVTLRCSPRSGDLSVYWYQQSLDQGLQFLIQYYNGEERAKGNILERFSAQQFPDLHSELNLSSLELGDSALYFCASSVRLAGGTDTQYFGPGTRLTVL.

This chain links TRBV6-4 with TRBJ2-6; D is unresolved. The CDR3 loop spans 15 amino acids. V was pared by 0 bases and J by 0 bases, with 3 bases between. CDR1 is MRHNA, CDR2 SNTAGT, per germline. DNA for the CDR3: TGTGCCAGCAGTGACTCACGCTCTGGGGCCAACGTCCTGACTTTC. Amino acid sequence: CASSDSRSGANVLTF.

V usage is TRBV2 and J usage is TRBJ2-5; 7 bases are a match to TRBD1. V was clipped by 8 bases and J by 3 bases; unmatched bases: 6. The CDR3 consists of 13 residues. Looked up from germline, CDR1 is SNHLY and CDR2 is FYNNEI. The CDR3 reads CASHQGEKETQYF. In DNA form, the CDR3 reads TGTGCCAGCCATCAGGGGGAAAAAGAGACCCAGTACTTC.

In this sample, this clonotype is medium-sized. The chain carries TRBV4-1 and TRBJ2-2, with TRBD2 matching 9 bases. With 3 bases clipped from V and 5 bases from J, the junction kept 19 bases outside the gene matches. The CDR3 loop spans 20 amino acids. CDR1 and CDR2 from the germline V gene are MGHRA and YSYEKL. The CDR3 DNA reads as TGCGCCAGCAGCCACCAGCCCGTCGGGGCGGGAGGGCTTAGGACCGGGGAGCTGTTTTTT. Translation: CASSHQPVGAGGLRTGELFF.

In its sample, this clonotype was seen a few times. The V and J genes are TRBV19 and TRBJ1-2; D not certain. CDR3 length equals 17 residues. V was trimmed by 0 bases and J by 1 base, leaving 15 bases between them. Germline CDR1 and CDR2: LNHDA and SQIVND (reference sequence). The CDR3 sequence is CASSIDSSTQRNYGYTF. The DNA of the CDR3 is TGTGCCAGTAGTATAGATTCCTCGACGCAGCGTAACTATGGCTACACCTTC.

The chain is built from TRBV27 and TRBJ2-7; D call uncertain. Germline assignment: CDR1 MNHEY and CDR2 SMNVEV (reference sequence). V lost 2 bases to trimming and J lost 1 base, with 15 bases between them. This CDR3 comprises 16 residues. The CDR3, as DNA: TGTGCCAGCAGTTTACGTGTCCCAGGCGGATCCTACGAGCAGTACTTC. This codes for CASSLRVPGGSYEQYF.

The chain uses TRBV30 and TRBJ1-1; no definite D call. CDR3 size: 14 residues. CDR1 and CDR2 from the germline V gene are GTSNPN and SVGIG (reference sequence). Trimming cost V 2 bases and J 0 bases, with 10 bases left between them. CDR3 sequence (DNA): TGTGCCTGGAGTATATACAGCCTGAACACTGAAGCTTTCTTT. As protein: CAWSIYSLNTEAFF.

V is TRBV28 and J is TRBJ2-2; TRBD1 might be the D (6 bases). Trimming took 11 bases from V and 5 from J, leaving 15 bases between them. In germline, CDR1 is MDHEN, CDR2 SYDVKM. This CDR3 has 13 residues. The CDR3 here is CAGGGGPTGELFF. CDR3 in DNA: TGTGCCGGTGGGGGCGGCCCTACCGGGGAGCTGTTTTTT.

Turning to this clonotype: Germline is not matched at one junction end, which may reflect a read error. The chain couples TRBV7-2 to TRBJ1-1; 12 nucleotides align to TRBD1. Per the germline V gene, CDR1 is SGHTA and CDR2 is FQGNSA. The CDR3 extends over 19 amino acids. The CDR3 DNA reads TGTGCCAACAGCTTAAGAGGGACAGGGGGCCCTGAACGGGACACTGAAGCTTTCTTT. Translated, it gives CANSLRGTGGPERDTEAFF.

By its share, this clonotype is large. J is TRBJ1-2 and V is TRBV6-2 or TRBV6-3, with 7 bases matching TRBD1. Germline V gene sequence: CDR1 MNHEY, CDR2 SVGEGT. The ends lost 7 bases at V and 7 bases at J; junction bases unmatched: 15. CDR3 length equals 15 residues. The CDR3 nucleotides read TGTGCCAGCACCGCCCGACAGGGTTCCTTCTCTGGCTACACCTTC. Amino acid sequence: CASTARQGSFSGYTF.

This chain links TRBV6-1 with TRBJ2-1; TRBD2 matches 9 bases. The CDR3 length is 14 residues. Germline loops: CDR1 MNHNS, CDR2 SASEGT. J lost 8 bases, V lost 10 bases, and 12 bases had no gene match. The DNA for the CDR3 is TGTGCCACCTGTAGCGGGGGCCCTGGGGATGAGCAGTTCTTC. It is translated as CATCSGGPGDEQFF.

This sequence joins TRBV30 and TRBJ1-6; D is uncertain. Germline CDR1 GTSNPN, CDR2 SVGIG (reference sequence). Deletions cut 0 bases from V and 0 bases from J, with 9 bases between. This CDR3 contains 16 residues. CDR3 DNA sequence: TGTGCCTGGAGTGTAGTCCTCAGCTCCTATAATTCACCCCTCCACTTT. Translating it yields CAWSVVLSSYNSPLHF.

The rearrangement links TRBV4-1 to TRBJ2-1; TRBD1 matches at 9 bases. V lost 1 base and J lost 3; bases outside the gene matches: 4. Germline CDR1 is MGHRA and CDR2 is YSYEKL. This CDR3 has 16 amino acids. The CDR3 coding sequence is TGCGCCAGCAGCCAAGCCGGGACAGGGAACTACAATGAGCAGTTCTTC. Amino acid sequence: CASSQAGTGNYNEQFF.

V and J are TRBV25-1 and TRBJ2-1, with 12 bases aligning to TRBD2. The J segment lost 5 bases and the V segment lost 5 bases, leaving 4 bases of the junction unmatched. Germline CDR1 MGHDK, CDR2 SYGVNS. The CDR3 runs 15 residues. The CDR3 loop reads CASSRRLAGDNEQFF. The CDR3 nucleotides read TGTGCCAGCAGTAGAAGACTAGCGGGGGACAATGAGCAGTTCTTC.

This CDR3 reads CATSRDLVQTDNEQFF. The DNA of the CDR3 is TGTGCCACCAGCAGAGATTTGGTTCAGACCGACAATGAGCAGTTCTTC. The chain links TRBV15 to TRBJ2-1, with D unclear. V lost 0 bases, J lost 5 bases, and 14 bases lay in between. Germline lookup yields CDR1 LNHNV and CDR2 YYDKDF (reference sequence). This CDR3 has 16 amino acids.

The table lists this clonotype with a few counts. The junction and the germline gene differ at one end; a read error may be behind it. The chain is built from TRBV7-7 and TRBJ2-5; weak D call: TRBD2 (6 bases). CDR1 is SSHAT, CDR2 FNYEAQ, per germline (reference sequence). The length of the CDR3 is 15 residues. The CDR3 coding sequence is TGTGCTAGCAGCTTAACCGGGACTTCACAAGAGACCCAGTACTTC. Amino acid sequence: CASSLTGTSQETQYF.

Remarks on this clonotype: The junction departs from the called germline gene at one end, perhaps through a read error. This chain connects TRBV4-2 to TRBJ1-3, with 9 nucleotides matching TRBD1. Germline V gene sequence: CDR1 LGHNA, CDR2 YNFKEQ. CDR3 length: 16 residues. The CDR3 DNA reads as TGTGCCAGCAGCCAGGGGGACAGGGAGGTTGGAAACACCATGTATTTT. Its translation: CASSQGDREVGNTMYF.

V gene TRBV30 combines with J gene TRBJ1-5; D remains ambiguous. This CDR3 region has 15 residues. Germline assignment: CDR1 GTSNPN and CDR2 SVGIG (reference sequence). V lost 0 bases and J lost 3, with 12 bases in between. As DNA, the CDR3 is TGTGCCTGGAGTGTATCCTGGGGAGACAATCAGCCCCAGCATTTT. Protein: CAWSVSWGDNQPQHF. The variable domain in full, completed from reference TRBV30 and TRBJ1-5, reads SQTIHQWPATLVQPVGSPLSLECTVEGTSNPNLYWYRQAAGRGLQLLFYSVGIGQISSEVPQNLSASRPQDRQFILSSKKLLLSDSGFYLCAWSVSWGDNQPQHFGDGTRLSIL.

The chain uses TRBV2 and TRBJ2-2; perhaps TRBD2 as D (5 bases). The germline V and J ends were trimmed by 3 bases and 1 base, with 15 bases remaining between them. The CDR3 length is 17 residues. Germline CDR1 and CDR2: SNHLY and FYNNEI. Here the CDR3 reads CASSESQVRGNTGELFF. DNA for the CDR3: TGTGCCAGCAGTGAGTCGCAGGTTCGGGGGAACACCGGGGAGCTGTTTTTT. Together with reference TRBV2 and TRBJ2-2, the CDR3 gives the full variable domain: EPEVTQTPSHQVTQMGQEVILRCVPISNHLYFYWYRQILGQKVEFLVSFYNNEISEKSEIFDDQFSVERPDGSNFTLKIRSTKLEDSAMYFCASSESQVRGNTGELFFGEGSRLTVL.

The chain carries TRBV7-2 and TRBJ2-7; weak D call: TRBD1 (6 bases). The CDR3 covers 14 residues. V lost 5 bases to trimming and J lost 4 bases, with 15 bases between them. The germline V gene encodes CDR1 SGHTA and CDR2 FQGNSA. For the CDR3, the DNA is TGTGCCAGCAGCCCCGACAGGATAAGTTACGAGCAGTACTTC. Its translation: CASSPDRISYEQYF.